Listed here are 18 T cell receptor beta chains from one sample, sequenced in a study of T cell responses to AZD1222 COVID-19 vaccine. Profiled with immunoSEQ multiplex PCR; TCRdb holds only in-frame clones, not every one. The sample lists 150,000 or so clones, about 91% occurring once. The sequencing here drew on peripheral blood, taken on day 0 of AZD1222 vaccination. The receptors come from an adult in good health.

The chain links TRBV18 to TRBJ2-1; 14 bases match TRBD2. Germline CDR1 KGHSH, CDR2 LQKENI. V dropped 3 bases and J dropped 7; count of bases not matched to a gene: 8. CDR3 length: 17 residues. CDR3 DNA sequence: TGTGCCAGCTCACCTTTCGGGACTAGCGGGAGCAGGAATGAGCAGTTCTTC. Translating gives CASSPFGTSGSRNEQFF.

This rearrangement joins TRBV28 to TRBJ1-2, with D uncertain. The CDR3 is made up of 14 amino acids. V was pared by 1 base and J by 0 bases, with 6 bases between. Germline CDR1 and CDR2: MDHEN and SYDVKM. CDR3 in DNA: TGTGCCAGCAGTTTATATCCGGCTAACTATGGCTACACCTTC. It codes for CASSLYPANYGYTF.

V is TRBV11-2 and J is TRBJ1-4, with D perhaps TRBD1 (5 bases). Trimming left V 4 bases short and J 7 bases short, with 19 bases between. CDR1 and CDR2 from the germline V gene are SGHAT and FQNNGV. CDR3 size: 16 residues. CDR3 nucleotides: TGTGCCAGCAGCTCCCGGGCGCTACCCACAGGTGAAAAACTGTTTTTT. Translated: CASSSRALPTGEKLFF. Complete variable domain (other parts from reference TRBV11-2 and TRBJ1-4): EAGVAQSPRYKIIEKRQSVAFWCNPISGHATLYWYQQILGQGPKLLIQFQNNGVVDDSQLPKDRFSAERLKGVDSTLKIQPAKLEDSAVYLCASSSRALPTGEKLFFGSGTQLSVL.

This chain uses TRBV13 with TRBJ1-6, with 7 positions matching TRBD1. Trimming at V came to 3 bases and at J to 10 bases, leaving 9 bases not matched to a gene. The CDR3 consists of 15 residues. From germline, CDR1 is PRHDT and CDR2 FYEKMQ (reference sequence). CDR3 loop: CASSLKGAGGSPLHF. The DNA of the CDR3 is TGTGCCAGCAGCTTGAAGGGGGCAGGGGGGTCACCCCTCCACTTT.

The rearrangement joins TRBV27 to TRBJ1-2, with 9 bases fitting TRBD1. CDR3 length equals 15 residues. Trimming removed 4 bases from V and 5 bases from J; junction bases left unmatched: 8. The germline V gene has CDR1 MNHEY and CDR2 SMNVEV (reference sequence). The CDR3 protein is CASSSNSGTGYGYTF. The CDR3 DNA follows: TGTGCCAGCAGTTCGAACTCCGGGACAGGGTATGGCTACACCTTC.

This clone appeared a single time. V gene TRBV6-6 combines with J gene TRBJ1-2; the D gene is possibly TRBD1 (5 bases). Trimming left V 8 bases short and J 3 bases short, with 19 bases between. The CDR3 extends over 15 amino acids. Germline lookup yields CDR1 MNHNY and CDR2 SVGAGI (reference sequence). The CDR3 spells CASGPDNSRDYGYTF. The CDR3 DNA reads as TGTGCCAGCGGTCCGGACAACTCGAGGGACTATGGCTACACCTTC.

CDR3 DNA: TGTGCCAGCAGCAGCTGGGGACAGAACTATGGCTACACCTTC. Encoded protein: CASSSWGQNYGYTF. The rearrangement uses TRBV7-8 and TRBJ1-2, with 7 bases identical to TRBD1. Germline loops: CDR1 SGHVS, CDR2 FQNEAQ. The CDR3 sequence is 14 residues long. The ends lost 5 bases at V and 2 bases at J; junction bases unmatched: 5.

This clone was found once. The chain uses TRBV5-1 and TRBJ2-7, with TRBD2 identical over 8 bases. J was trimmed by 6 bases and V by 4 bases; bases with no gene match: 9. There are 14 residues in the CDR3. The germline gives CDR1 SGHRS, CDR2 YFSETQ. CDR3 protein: CASSTTAGALEQYF. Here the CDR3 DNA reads TGCGCCAGCAGCACAACAGCGGGAGCCCTCGAGCAGTACTTC.

The CDR3 DNA follows: TGTGCCAGTAGTCGGACAGGGGTTGAAGCTTTCTTT. Translating it yields CASSRTGVEAFF. The rearrangement links TRBV19 to TRBJ1-1; TRBD1 matches 9 bases. Germline V gives CDR1 LNHDA, CDR2 SQIVND (reference sequence). J gave up 7 bases and V 5 bases, and 2 bases lay outside the gene matches. This CDR3 has 12 amino acids.

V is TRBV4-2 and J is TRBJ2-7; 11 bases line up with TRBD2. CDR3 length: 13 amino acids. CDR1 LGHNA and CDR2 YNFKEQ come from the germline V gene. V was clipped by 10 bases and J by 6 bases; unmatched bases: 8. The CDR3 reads CATSLAGAAEQYF. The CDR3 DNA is TGTGCCACCTCACTAGCGGGAGCTGCCGAGCAGTACTTC.

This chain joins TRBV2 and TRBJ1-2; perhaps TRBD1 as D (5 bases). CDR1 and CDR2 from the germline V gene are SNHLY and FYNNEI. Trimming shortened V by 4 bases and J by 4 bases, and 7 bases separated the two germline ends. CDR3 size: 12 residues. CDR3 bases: TGTGCCAGCAGTGGAGGGGCCTATGGCTACACCTTC. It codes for CASSGGAYGYTF. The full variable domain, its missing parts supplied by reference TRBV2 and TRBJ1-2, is EPEVTQTPSHQVTQMGQEVILRCVPISNHLYFYWYRQILGQKVEFLVSFYNNEISEKSEIFDDQFSVERPDGSNFTLKIRSTKLEDSAMYFCASSGGAYGYTFGSGTRLTVV.

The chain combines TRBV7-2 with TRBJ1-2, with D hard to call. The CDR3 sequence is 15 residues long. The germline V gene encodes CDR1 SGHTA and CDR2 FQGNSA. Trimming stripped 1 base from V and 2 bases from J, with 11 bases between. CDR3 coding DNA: TGTGCCAGCAGCTTAGTTTCCCCGCCCAACTATGGCTACACCTTC. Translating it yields CASSLVSPPNYGYTF.

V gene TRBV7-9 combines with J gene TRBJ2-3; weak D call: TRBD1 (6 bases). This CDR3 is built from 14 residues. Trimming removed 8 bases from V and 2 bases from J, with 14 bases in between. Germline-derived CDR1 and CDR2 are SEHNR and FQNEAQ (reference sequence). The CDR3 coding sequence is TGTGCCAGCGAGGGGGTCGACCACACAGATACGCAGTATTTT. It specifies CASEGVDHTDTQYF.

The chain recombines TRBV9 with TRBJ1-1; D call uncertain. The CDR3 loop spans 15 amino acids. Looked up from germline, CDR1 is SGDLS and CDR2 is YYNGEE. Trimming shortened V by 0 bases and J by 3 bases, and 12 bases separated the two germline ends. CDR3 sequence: CASSVARVTYTEAFF. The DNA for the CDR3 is TGTGCCAGCAGCGTAGCGCGGGTTACGTACACTGAAGCTTTCTTT.

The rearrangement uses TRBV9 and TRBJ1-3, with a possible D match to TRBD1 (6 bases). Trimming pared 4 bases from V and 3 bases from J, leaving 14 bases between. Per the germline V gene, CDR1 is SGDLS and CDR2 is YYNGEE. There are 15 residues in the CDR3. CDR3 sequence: CASSPSTGFGNTIYF. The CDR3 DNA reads TGTGCCAGCAGCCCCTCGACAGGTTTTGGAAACACCATATATTTT.

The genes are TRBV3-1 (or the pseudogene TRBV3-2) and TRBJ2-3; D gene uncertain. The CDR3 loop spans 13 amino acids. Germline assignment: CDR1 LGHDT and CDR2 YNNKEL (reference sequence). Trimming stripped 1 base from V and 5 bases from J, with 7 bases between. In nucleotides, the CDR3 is TGTGCCAGCAGCCAAGCCGTAGGAGATACGCAGTATTTT. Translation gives CASSQAVGDTQYF.

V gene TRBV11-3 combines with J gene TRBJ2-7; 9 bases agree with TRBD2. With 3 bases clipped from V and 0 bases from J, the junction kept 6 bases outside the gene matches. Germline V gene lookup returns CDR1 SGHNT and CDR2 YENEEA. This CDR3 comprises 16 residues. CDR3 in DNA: TGTGCCAGCAGCTTGGGACTAGCTGAGAGCTCCTACGAGCAGTACTTC. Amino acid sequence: CASSLGLAESSYEQYF.

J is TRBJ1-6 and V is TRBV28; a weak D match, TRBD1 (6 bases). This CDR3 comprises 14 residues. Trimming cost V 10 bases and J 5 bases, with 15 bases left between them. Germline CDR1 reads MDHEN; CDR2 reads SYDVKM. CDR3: CATRGGRNNSPLHF. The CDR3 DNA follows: TGTGCCACCCGAGGGGGAAGGAATAATTCACCCCTCCACTTT.